Following are 12 T cell receptor beta chains from one sample sequenced in a study of T cell responses to AZD1222 COVID-19 vaccine. Sequenced by immunoSEQ multiplex PCR; TCRdb stores in-frame clones only, minus some. Of 100,000 to 150,000 clones in the sample, about 86% are singletons; the top ten hold about 16%. The sample in question was peripheral blood, obtained 28 days after the second AZD1222 dose. The origin of the receptors is an adult who received the AZD1222 COVID-19 vaccine.

The chain links TRBV9 to TRBJ2-1; possibly TRBD2 for D (6 bases). The CDR3 sequence is 15 residues long. V lost 4 bases, J lost 7 bases, and 18 bases lay in between. Germline CDR1 is SGDLS and CDR2 is YYNGEE. The CDR3 DNA follows: TGTGCCAGCAGCCCTTGGACTGGGACTGGGAATGAGCAGTTCTTC. Its translation is CASSPWTGTGNEQFF.

This clone has a handful of counts. The gene calls are TRBV5-1 and TRBJ2-5, with 9 bases lining up with TRBD1. V lost 3 bases and J lost 4; bases outside the gene matches: 7. Germline-derived CDR1 and CDR2 are SGHRS and YFSETQ. The CDR3 length is 15 residues. CDR3 nucleotides: TGCGCCAGCAGCTCGGCACAGGGGGCCGGAGAGACCCAGTACTTC. This sequence encodes CASSSAQGAGETQYF.

The chain employs TRBV7-9 and TRBJ1-3; D remains ambiguous. Between the trimmed V and J ends, which lost 1 base and 0 bases, there was a span of 7 bases. This CDR3 has 15 amino acids. Germline V gene lookup returns CDR1 SEHNR and CDR2 FQNEAQ (reference sequence). This chain's CDR3 is CASSLVGGSGNTIYF. The DNA for the CDR3 is TGTGCCAGCAGCTTAGTGGGAGGCTCTGGAAACACCATATATTTT.

CDR3 nucleotides: TGTGCCAGCAGCGGGACCCACGAGAGGGAAGCTTTCTTT. It codes for CASSGTHEREAFF. J is TRBJ1-1 and V is TRBV2; D perhaps matches TRBD1 (5 bases). The CDR3 extends over 13 amino acids. V was trimmed by 6 bases and J by 8 bases, leaving 16 bases between them. Germline-derived CDR1 and CDR2 are SNHLY and FYNNEI.

This clone was recorded only once. The rearrangement links TRBV27 to TRBJ2-5; D tentatively reads TRBD1 or TRBD2 (7 bases each). Germline V gene lookup returns CDR1 MNHEY and CDR2 SMNVEV (reference sequence). The CDR3 loop spans 20 amino acids. Trimming removed 2 bases from V and 1 base from J, with 26 bases in between. CDR3: CASSLRGGGDSQGVQETQYF. In DNA, the CDR3 is TGTGCCAGCAGTTTACGCGGGGGAGGGGACTCCCAGGGGGTCCAAGAGACCCAGTACTTC.

The rearrangement links TRBV7-9 to TRBJ2-2; the match to TRBD2 covers 8 bases. Germline V lookup: CDR1 SEHNR, CDR2 FQNEAQ (reference sequence). V dropped 1 base and J dropped 3; count of bases not matched to a gene: 10. This CDR3 has 18 residues. The CDR3 DNA is TGTGCCAGCAGCTTAGGGGAAGGGACTAGGCGGGACACCGGGGAGCTGTTTTTT. It is translated as CASSLGEGTRRDTGELFF.

This clone was seen a single time. DNA of the CDR3: TGTGCCAGCGGTTCCGGGATTAACTACGAGCAGTACTTC. Its protein product is CASGSGINYEQYF. The chain joins TRBV27 to TRBJ2-7, with D possibly TRBD2 on 5 matching bases. Germline V gene data show CDR1 as MNHEY and CDR2 as SMNVEV (reference sequence). Trimming left V 8 bases short and J 3 bases short, with 14 bases between. The CDR3 loop spans 13 amino acids.

This clone was detected only once. CDR3 sequence reads: CASSLESYEQYF. The CDR3 nucleotides read TGCGCCAGCAGCTTGGAGTCCTACGAGCAGTACTTC. The genes are TRBV5-1 and TRBJ2-7, with unresolved D. Germline V gene lookup returns CDR1 SGHRS and CDR2 YFSETQ. The CDR3 is 12 residues long. V was cut by 0 bases and J by 1 base, with 2 bases left in between. Drawing the rest from reference TRBV5-1 and TRBJ2-7, the complete variable domain is KAGVTQTPRYLIKTRGQQVTLSCSPISGHRSVSWYQQTPGQGLQFLFEYFSETQRNKGNFPGRFSGRQFSNSRSEMNVSTLELGDSALYLCASSLESYEQYFGPGTRLTVT.

The chain carries TRBV10-3 and TRBJ2-7; D is possibly TRBD2 (5 bases). The CDR3 totals 13 residues. V lost 4 bases and J 5 bases, leaving 12 bases between the germline ends. Germline V CDR1 and CDR2: ENHRY, SYGVKD. The CDR3 DNA reads as TGTGCCATCAGTGTGGAGGTAGTGAACGAGCAGTACTTC. Translated, it gives CAISVEVVNEQYF.

The V gene is TRBV6-5, the J gene TRBJ2-3, with 8 bases that match TRBD2. CDR1 and CDR2 (germline): MNHEY, SVGAGI. The CDR3 loop spans 15 amino acids. Trimming at V came to 2 bases and at J to 6 bases, leaving 7 bases not matched to a gene. The CDR3 coding sequence is TGTGCCAGCAGTTACCTTAGCGGGGCCGCCGATACGCAGTATTTT. It encodes CASSYLSGAADTQYF.

V gene TRBV5-1 combines with J gene TRBJ2-5; perhaps D is TRBD1 or TRBD2 (5 bases each). Looked up from germline, CDR1 is SGHRS and CDR2 is YFSETQ. The V end lost 4 bases, the J end lost 5 bases, and 15 bases lay between the germline ends. The CDR3 contains 14 residues. The CDR3 DNA is TGCGCCAGCAGCCTCAGCCGGGGCAGGGAGACCCAGTACTTC. It translates to CASSLSRGRETQYF.

The chain recombines TRBV27 with TRBJ1-4, with D tentatively TRBD1 (5 bases). V gave up 5 bases and J gave up 7 bases, with 14 bases separating them. Looked up from germline, CDR1 is MNHEY and CDR2 is SMNVEV (reference sequence). The CDR3 is made up of 14 amino acids. Written as DNA, the CDR3 is TGTGCCAGCAGTCCCCGCAGGGAGGGTGAAAAACTGTTTTTT. Its translation: CASSPRREGEKLFF.